Listed here is a single T cell receptor beta chain. The table lists this clone with a few counts. The target of this receptor is not known. Base qualities were left out, and no much larger clone turns up one base away. CDR1 and CDR2 are read off the germline V gene as MNHNS and SASEGT. There are 15 amino acids in the CDR3, from cysteine to phenylalanine inclusive. Only CDR3 DNA remains: 45 bases, in frame from the first base. V sheds 7 bases and J sheds 6 bases, leaving 19 bases between their ends. No immune events such as infections were documented for the healthy donors during the collection period. Blood repertoires from healthy donors were used as a training cohort for calibrating time-dependent variance in a beta-binomial model of differential abundance of T-cell clones. The training cohort included 10 or so healthy donors, of whom 3 were female and 7 were male. An age range of roughly 29 to 70 years, with an average of 43 years, was recorded for the donors. Whole blood, obtained from a commercial supplier, was collected from each healthy donor at three time points spaced approximately two weeks apart. For immunosequencing, genomic DNA was extracted from whole blood that had not been sorted.

These data belong to a study of identifying expanded T cells in peripheral blood (dated 2019 in TCRdb). With regard to the full study: Separate aliquots of the same genomic DNA pool were sequenced to produce technical replicates, and four replicates were compared in pairs.

Study-wide conclusions, independent of this receptor: The authors expected biological variance in healthy repertoires might increase further over much longer intervals such as months to years. Variance in clone template counts between approximately 2-week samples significantly increased with total template count across all healthy donors. Across all healthy-donor time intervals, the beta-binomial model significantly cut both the number of clones called differentially abundant and the false-positive rate. The binomial model flagged around 1.2 differentially abundant clones between technical replicates, compared with about 16 over about two weeks and approximately 20 over around four weeks.

The immunoSEQ Assay, which relies on bias-controlled multiplex PCR amplification of genomic DNA, was used to profile TCRbeta CDR3 regions. In the source study's methods: The absolute abundance of each unique TCRbeta CDR3 region was quantified after sequences were collapsed and filtered. Two models were used to test differential abundance: a binomial model (Fisher-equivalent) and a beta-binomial model that adds time-dependent variance fitted from healthy donors. Any clone with fewer than 5 combined templates was excluded, and a clone was called differentially abundant if its Benjamini-Hochberg FDR was below 0.01. Beta-binomial variance was modeled as a function of total template count across the two samples using the form v = (b*log(k)+a)^2. The source is immuneACCESS, and TCRdb retained only in-frame sequences with V and J called. Part of the clones is not carried over; for the studies checked, unresolved V genes explain less than half of this, and the remainder is unexplained. V and J calls and clone size are those listed in that table; D and trimming were worked out from the DNA. The sample table lists around 100,000 clones, around 85% of them with a count of one. About a sixth of the sample comes from the top ten.

This TCR came from a person aged 18 to 75 in good health. The sequencing input was blood. Recombination connected TRBV6-1 to TRBJ1-5; the D gene is perhaps TRBD1, from 5 matching bases. DNA sequence: TGTGCCAGCAATTTGGGGGTCTCTATCGGTCAGCCCCAGCATTTT. It translates as CASNLGVSIGQPQHF.